This T cell receptor (beta chain) was found in a study of neurological immune-mediated disorders. Study results and caveats: One cluster of related CDR3 sequences contained, by phylogenetic grouping, the repertoires of 18 of 34 multiple sclerosis patients and formed a possible signature.

This clonotype has a count of ten or more. What it binds is not known. Stated time point: longitudinal time-point 2. Synthesis of cDNA was performed by 5'RACE using 10-nucleotide random UMIs. MiXCR, applied by TCRdb to the 5' RACE reads, yields one record per CDR3 protein. Among tens of thousands of distinct CDR3 sequences listed, around 6% were seen once. The sequencing sample was made of PBMCs. This clonotype originated in an older woman with multiple sclerosis.

CDR3 sequence reads: CASSVPLNGANVLTF. CDR3 DNA: TGTGCCAGCAGCGTACCGCTTAATGGGGCCAACGTCCTGACTTTC. This chain connects TRBV5-4 to TRBJ2-6; the D is unclear. The CDR3 spans 15 residues. Germline CDR1 reads SGHNT; CDR2 reads YYREEE (reference sequence). Trimming took off 4 bases at V and 3 bases at J, with 11 bases between the two ends.